This T cell receptor (beta chain) emerged from a study of CD8 T cell repertoires and HIV-1 epitope variants. Assay used: immunoSEQ multiplex PCR; TCRdb lists only in-frame clones, some missing. The sample contains 1,700 or so clones, 65% to 85% of which appear only once. On this clone: The antigen remains unidentified.

The receptor was isolated from a male donor with HIV. Source material: cultured CD8+ T cells derived from PBMCs.

CDR3 sequence (DNA): TGTGCCAGCAAGGACAGGGTAATCAACGAGCAGTACTTC. This sequence encodes CASKDRVINEQYF. The chain employs TRBV28 and TRBJ2-7, with 8 positions matching TRBD1. The length of the CDR3 is 13 residues. The V segment lost 7 bases and the J segment 5 bases; nucleotides outside the gene matches: 7. Germline CDR1 reads MDHEN; CDR2 reads SYDVKM. Full variable domain (rest looked up from reference TRBV28 and TRBJ2-7): DVKVTQSSRYLVKRTGEKVFLECVQDMDHENMFWYRQDPGLGLRLIYFSYDVKMKEKGDIPEGYSVSREKKERFSLILESASTNQTSMYLCASKDRVINEQYFGPGTRLTVT.